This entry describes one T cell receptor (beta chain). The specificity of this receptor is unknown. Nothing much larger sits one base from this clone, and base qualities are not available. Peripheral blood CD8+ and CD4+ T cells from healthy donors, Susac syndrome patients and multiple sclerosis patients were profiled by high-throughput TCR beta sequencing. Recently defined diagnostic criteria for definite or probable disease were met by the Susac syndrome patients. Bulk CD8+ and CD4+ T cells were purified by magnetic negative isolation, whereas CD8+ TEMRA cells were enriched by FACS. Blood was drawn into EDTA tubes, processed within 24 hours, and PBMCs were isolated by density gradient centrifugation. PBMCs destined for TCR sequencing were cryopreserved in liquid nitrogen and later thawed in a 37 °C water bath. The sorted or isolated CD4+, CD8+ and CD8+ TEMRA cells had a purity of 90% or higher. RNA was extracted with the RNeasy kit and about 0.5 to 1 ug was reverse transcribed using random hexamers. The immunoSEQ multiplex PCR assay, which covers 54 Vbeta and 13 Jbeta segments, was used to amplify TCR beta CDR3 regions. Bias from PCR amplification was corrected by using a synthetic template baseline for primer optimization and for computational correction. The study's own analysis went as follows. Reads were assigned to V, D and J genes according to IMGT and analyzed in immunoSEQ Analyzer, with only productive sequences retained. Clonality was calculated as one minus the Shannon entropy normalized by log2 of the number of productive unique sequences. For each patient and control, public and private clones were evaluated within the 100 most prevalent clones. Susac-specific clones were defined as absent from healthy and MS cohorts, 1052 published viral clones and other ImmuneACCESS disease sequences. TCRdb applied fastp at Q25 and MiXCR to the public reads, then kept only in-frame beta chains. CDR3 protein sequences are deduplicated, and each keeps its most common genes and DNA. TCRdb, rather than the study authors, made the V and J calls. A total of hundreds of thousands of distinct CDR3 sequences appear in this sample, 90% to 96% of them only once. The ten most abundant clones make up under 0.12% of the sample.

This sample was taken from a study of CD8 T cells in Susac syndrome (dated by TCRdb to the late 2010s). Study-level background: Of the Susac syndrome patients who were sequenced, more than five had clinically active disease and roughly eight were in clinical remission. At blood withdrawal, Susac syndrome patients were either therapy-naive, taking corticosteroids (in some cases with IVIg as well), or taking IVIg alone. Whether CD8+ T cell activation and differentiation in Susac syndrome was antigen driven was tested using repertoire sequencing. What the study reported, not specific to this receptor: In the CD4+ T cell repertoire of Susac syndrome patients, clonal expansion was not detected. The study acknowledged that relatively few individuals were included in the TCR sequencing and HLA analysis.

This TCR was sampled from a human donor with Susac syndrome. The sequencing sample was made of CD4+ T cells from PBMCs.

The nucleotides read TGTGCCAGCAGTCACGGGGGGGGTGCCAATCAGCCCCAGCATTTT. Protein translation: CASSHGGGANQPQHF. The V and J segments used are TRBV6-2 or TRBV6-3 and TRBJ1-5, with TRBD1 tentatively as D gene (5 bases match). The germline V gene yields MNHEY for CDR1 and SVGEGT for CDR2. V drops 5 bases and J drops 3 bases, leaving 14 bases in between. From the cysteine through the phenylalanine, the CDR3 covers 15 amino acids. The entry retains the CDR3 DNA only, 45 bases that are in frame from base 1.